A selection of T cell receptor beta chains follows, all from one sample in a study of response to subunit inactivated influenza vaccine. MiXCR, applied by TCRdb to the RT-PCR reads, yields one record per CDR3 protein. The sample records roughly 790,000 distinct CDR3 sequences, 21% being singletons. The material sequenced was PBMCs from blood, taken around 5 days after vaccination. The receptors were gathered from a man aged 50 or older who received an inactivated influenza vaccine. Both conserved end residues are part of each CDR3. Fields, in order: clone size, V gene, J gene, D gene, CDR3 protein, CDR3 DNA. The D gene is left open where the match is weak. Rows give clone size only sometimes, using once, few, many, or a class for an expanded clone.

size: NA; V: TRBV6-5; J: TRBJ2-7; D: NA; CDR3: CASSYSRRGRSYEQYF; DNA: TGTGCCAGCAGTTACTCGAGGAGGGGGCGCTCCTACGAGCAGTACTTC
size: NA; V: TRBV4-3; J: TRBJ2-7; D: TRBD2; CDR3: CASSQDSGRELSYEQYF; DNA: TGCGCCAGCAGCCAAGATAGCGGGCGAGAGCTCTCCTACGAGCAGTACTTC
size: few; V: TRBV27; J: TRBJ2-3; D: TRBD2; CDR3: CASSSKAGGVNTQYF; DNA: TGTGCCAGCAGTTCAAAAGCGGGGGGTGTTAATACGCAGTATTTT
size: NA; V: TRBV6-1; J: TRBJ2-7; D: NA; CDR3: CASSEGVATSYEQYF; DNA: TGTGCCAGCAGTGAAGGGGTAGCTACCTCCTACGAGCAGTACTTC
size: NA; V: TRBV20-1; J: TRBJ1-2; D: NA; CDR3: CSARLQQSYGYTF; DNA: TGCAGTGCTAGACTTCAGCAATCCTATGGCTACACCTTC
size: NA; V: TRBV12-3/TRBV12-4; J: TRBJ1-3; D: NA; CDR3: CASSFRSWGRDTIYF; DNA: TGTGCCAGCAGTTTTAGGAGCTGGGGAAGGGACACCATATATTTT
size: few; V: TRBV6-1; J: TRBJ1-2; D: NA; CDR3: CASANSYGYTF; DNA: TGTGCCAGCGCTAACAGCTATGGCTACACCTTC
size: few; V: TRBV27; J: TRBJ2-5; D: NA; CDR3: CASRGGNEETQYF; DNA: TGTGCCAGCAGAGGGGGGAACGAAGAGACCCAGTACTTC
size: many; V: TRBV20-1; J: TRBJ2-1; D: TRBD2; CDR3: CSARSPSGGPNEQFF; DNA: TGCAGTGCTAGAAGTCCCAGCGGGGGTCCCAATGAGCAGTTCTTC
size: NA; V: TRBV12-3/TRBV12-4; J: TRBJ2-2; D: NA; CDR3: CASTGLLRGGELFF; DNA: TGTGCCAGCACCGGGCTCCTCCGGGGCGGGGAGCTGTTTTTT
size: few; V: TRBV6-2/TRBV6-3; J: TRBJ1-1; D: NA; CDR3: CASSYGQVGAFF; DNA: TGTGCCAGCAGTTACGGTCAGGTTGGAGCTTTCTTT
size: NA; V: TRBV7-8; J: TRBJ2-2; D: NA; CDR3: CASSLSLSGELFF; DNA: TGTGCCAGCAGCTTAAGTTTGTCCGGGGAGCTGTTTTTT
size: NA; V: TRBV6-1; J: TRBJ2-7; D: NA; CDR3: CASSEVWNYEQYF; DNA: TGTGCCAGCAGTGAAGTGTGGAACTACGAGCAGTACTTC
size: NA; V: TRBV5-4; J: TRBJ2-5; D: NA; CDR3: CASSLEKRGTQYF; DNA: TGTGCCAGCAGCTTGGAGAAGAGGGGGACCCAGTACTTC
size: NA; V: TRBV20-1; J: TRBJ2-3; D: NA; CDR3: CSARDSASYTDTQYF; DNA: TGCAGTGCTAGAGATTCCGCCTCCTACACAGATACGCAGTATTTT
size: many; V: TRBV5-1; J: TRBJ1-5; D: TRBD1; CDR3: CARRQGGNQPQHF; DNA: TGCGCCAGAAGACAGGGTGGGAATCAGCCCCAGCATTTT
size: few; V: TRBV20-1; J: TRBJ2-3; D: NA; CDR3: CSARRDAGDTQYF; DNA: TGCAGTGCTAGGCGGGACGCGGGAGATACGCAGTATTTT
size: few; V: TRBV7-9; J: TRBJ2-1; D: NA; CDR3: CASSWGGDEQFF; DNA: TGTGCCAGCAGCTGGGGCGGAGATGAGCAGTTCTTC
size: NA; V: TRBV20-1; J: TRBJ2-7; D: TRBD2; CDR3: CSATNPGLGGYEQYF; DNA: TGCAGTGCTACCAATCCGGGACTAGGTGGTTACGAGCAGTACTTC
size: few; V: TRBV25-1; J: TRBJ1-2; D: NA; CDR3: CASSEGGVDYGYTF; DNA: TGTGCCAGCAGTGAAGGAGGGGTTGACTATGGCTACACCTTC
size: NA; V: TRBV9; J: TRBJ2-7; D: TRBD1; CDR3: CASSVGPGTGAYEQYF; DNA: TGTGCCAGCAGCGTAGGCCCCGGGACAGGGGCTTACGAGCAGTACTTC
size: NA; V: TRBV4-2; J: TRBJ2-5; D: TRBD2; CDR3: CASSHHSGRAGGETQYF; DNA: TGTGCCAGCAGCCATCATAGCGGGAGGGCGGGTGGAGAGACCCAGTACTTC
size: NA; V: TRBV29-1; J: TRBJ1-2; D: NA; CDR3: CSVEIRGGYTF; DNA: TGCAGCGTTGAAATCAGGGGTGGCTACACCTTC
size: few; V: TRBV28; J: TRBJ2-3; D: NA; CDR3: CASDPGTSGRDTQYF; DNA: TGTGCCAGCGACCCCGGGACATCCGGACGAGATACGCAGTATTTT
size: NA; V: TRBV10-3; J: TRBJ2-3; D: TRBD2; CDR3: CAISETSGGHTDTQYF; DNA: TGTGCCATCAGTGAGACTAGCGGGGGTCACACAGATACGCAGTATTTT
size: few; V: TRBV20-1; J: TRBJ2-5; D: TRBD2; CDR3: CSVTSGGAQETQYF; DNA: TGCAGTGTTACTAGCGGGGGAGCACAAGAGACCCAGTACTTC
size: NA; V: TRBV12-3/TRBV12-4; J: TRBJ1-2; D: NA; CDR3: CASSLSAAYGYTF; DNA: TGTGCCAGCAGTTTGTCCGCGGCCTATGGCTACACCTTC
size: NA; V: TRBV12-3/TRBV12-4; J: TRBJ2-1; D: TRBD2; CDR3: CASRTGTSGFRQFF; DNA: TGTGCCAGCAGGACCGGGACTAGCGGGTTTCGGCAGTTCTTC
size: NA; V: TRBV10-3; J: TRBJ2-7; D: NA; CDR3: CATSTAKGVYEQYF; DNA: TGTGCCACGAGCACCGCAAAGGGGGTCTACGAGCAGTACTTC
size: few; V: TRBV12-3/TRBV12-4; J: TRBJ1-2; D: NA; CDR3: CASSPVVYGYTF; DNA: TGTGCCAGCAGTCCTGTGGTCTATGGCTACACCTTC
size: many; V: TRBV7-8; J: TRBJ1-2; D: TRBD1; CDR3: CASSLTGGGSNYGYTF; DNA: TGTGCCAGCAGCCTCACAGGGGGCGGCTCTAACTATGGCTACACCTTC
size: NA; V: TRBV6-2/TRBV6-3; J: TRBJ2-1; D: NA; CDR3: CASSYNQYNEQFF; DNA: TGTGCCAGCAGTTACAACCAATACAATGAGCAGTTCTTC
size: NA; V: TRBV20-1; J: TRBJ1-1; D: NA; CDR3: CSAGQGRTEAFF; DNA: TGCAGTGCGGGGCAGGGGAGGACTGAAGCTTTCTTT
size: few; V: TRBV4-1; J: TRBJ2-1; D: TRBD2; CDR3: CASSQGGLAGYNEQFF; DNA: TGCGCCAGCAGCCAAGGGGGACTAGCGGGGTACAATGAGCAGTTCTTC
size: few; V: TRBV20-1; J: TRBJ1-5; D: NA; CDR3: CSANAGVNQPQHF; DNA: TGCAGTGCTAATGCAGGGGTCAATCAGCCCCAGCATTTT
size: NA; V: TRBV6-5; J: TRBJ2-2; D: TRBD1; CDR3: CASSYGNDRVGELFF; DNA: TGTGCCAGCAGTTACGGAAACGACAGGGTTGGGGAGCTGTTTTTT
size: many; V: TRBV7-2; J: TRBJ2-1; D: NA; CDR3: CASSLTGRNEQFF; DNA: TGTGCCAGCAGCTTGACGGGACGCAATGAGCAGTTCTTC
size: NA; V: TRBV5-6; J: TRBJ2-1; D: NA; CDR3: CASRVLIYNEQFF; DNA: TGTGCCAGCAGGGTCCTGATCTACAATGAGCAGTTCTTC
size: many; V: TRBV12-3/TRBV12-4; J: TRBJ1-5; D: NA; CDR3: CASSLEASNQPQHF; DNA: TGTGCCAGCAGTTTAGAAGCCAGCAATCAGCCCCAGCATTTT
size: NA; V: TRBV10-3; J: TRBJ2-2; D: NA; CDR3: CAISAFTGTTNTGELFF; DNA: TGTGCCATCAGTGCCTTCACCGGGACAACCAACACCGGGGAGCTGTTTTTT
size: few; V: TRBV10-3; J: TRBJ2-1; D: NA; CDR3: CAIRSEGLQGSYNEQFF; DNA: TGTGCCATCAGATCCGAGGGTTTGCAGGGCTCCTACAATGAGCAGTTCTTC
size: NA; V: TRBV20-1; J: TRBJ1-5; D: NA; CDR3: CSARTGTRNQPQHF; DNA: TGCAGTGCTAGGACCGGGACAAGAAATCAGCCCCAGCATTTT
size: NA; V: TRBV3-1; J: TRBJ2-7; D: NA; CDR3: CASSEQGEQYF; DNA: TGTGCCAGCAGCGAACAGGGCGAGCAGTACTTC
size: NA; V: TRBV5-1; J: TRBJ2-7; D: TRBD1; CDR3: CASSDGTGASYEQYF; DNA: TGCGCCAGCAGCGACGGGACAGGCGCCTCCTACGAGCAGTACTTC
size: many; V: TRBV12-3/TRBV12-4; J: TRBJ2-2; D: NA; CDR3: CASSLSGWTGELFF; DNA: TGTGCCAGCAGCCTGTCCGGCTGGACCGGGGAGCTGTTTTTT
size: NA; V: TRBV20-1; J: TRBJ2-7; D: NA; CDR3: CSAANAQEYEQYF; DNA: TGCAGTGCCGCCAACGCACAGGAATACGAGCAGTACTTC
size: NA; V: TRBV28; J: TRBJ1-3; D: NA; CDR3: CASVGHRETPYIF; DNA: NA
size: NA; V: TRBV20-1; J: TRBJ2-3; D: TRBD1; CDR3: CSAHDRGREDTQYF; DNA: TGCAGTGCACACGACAGGGGGCGAGAAGATACGCAGTATTTT
size: many; V: TRBV5-5; J: TRBJ2-1; D: TRBD2; CDR3: CASSALGGDSYNEQFF; DNA: TGTGCCAGCAGCGCCCTCGGGGGGGACTCCTACAATGAGCAGTTCTTC
size: NA; V: TRBV10-3; J: TRBJ2-3; D: NA; CDR3: CATTSGATDTQYF; DNA: TGTGCCACAACTTCGGGGGCGACAGATACGCAGTATTTT
size: few; V: TRBV29-1; J: TRBJ2-1; D: NA; CDR3: CSVEGELLYNEQFF; DNA: TGCAGCGTTGAGGGTGAACTCCTGTACAATGAGCAGTTCTTC
size: many; V: TRBV4-2; J: TRBJ2-7; D: NA; CDR3: CASSQGYSDTYEQYF; DNA: TGTGCCAGCAGCCAAGGATATAGTGATACCTACGAGCAGTACTTC
size: NA; V: TRBV6-5; J: TRBJ2-7; D: NA; CDR3: CASSYAVAEPAEQYF; DNA: TGTGCCAGCAGTTACGCGGTAGCGGAGCCCGCCGAGCAGTACTTC
size: NA; V: TRBV11-2; J: TRBJ2-3; D: TRBD2; CDR3: CASSPFGGGGSTDTQYF; DNA: TGTGCCAGCAGCCCGTTTGGCGGGGGGGGCTCAACAGATACGCAGTATTTT
size: NA; V: TRBV5-6; J: TRBJ2-1; D: TRBD2; CDR3: CASSQTSGRRNEQFF; DNA: TGTGCCAGCAGCCAAACTAGCGGGAGGCGCAATGAGCAGTTCTTC
size: NA; V: TRBV15; J: TRBJ1-5; D: TRBD1; CDR3: CATSGTGVQPQHF; DNA: TGTGCCACCAGCGGGACAGGGGTACAGCCCCAGCATTTT
size: once; V: TRBV6-1; J: TRBJ1-5; D: NA; CDR3: CASSATVYSNQPQHF; DNA: TGTGCCAGCAGTGCGACAGTTTATAGCAATCAGCCCCAGCATTTT
size: few; V: TRBV29-1; J: TRBJ2-5; D: NA; CDR3: CSTRGGSLGETQYF; DNA: TGCAGCACCCGTGGGGGGTCACTTGGGGAGACCCAGTACTTC
size: NA; V: TRBV7-6; J: TRBJ2-1; D: NA; CDR3: CASSLSAPRNEQFF; DNA: TGTGCCAGCAGCTTATCGGCCCCACGGAATGAGCAGTTCTTC